This is a list of T cell receptor beta chains from one sample in a study of T cell repertoires in cytomegalovirus infection. TCRdb reanalysed the reads using MiXCR and keeps one entry per CDR3 protein. The sample carries around 300,000 distinct CDR3 sequences, around 20% recorded once. Antigens for these TCRs are unknown. The starting material was cultured PBMCs, obtained from culture after CMV antigen stimulation. These receptors came from a human donor in good health (CMV status not recorded). Some clones in this sample may be carry-over from other donors' samples. Both conserved end residues are part of each CDR3. A D gene is named only where the DNA matches it firmly. Some rows have no size entry. The others give once, few or many, or a class for an expanded clone.

j_call v_call clone_size d_call cdr3_nt cdr3_aa
TRBJ1-1 TRBV4-3 . . TGCGCCAGCAGCCAAGAAAGGGGGATGAACACTGAAGCTTTCTTT CASSQERGMNTEAFF
TRBJ2-5 TRBV7-2 many TRBD1 TGTGCCAGCAGCTTCAGGACAGGGTCTATTTCGGAGACCCAGTACTTC CASSFRTGSISETQYF
TRBJ1-5 TRBV11-2 . . TGTGCCAGCAGCTTAGAACCCTGGGGTAATCAGCCCCAGCATTTT CASSLEPWGNQPQHF
TRBJ1-1 TRBV7-2 many . TGTGCCAGCAGCTTATGGGTCGGGGGAAACACTGAAGCTTTCTTT CASSLWVGGNTEAFF
TRBJ2-3 TRBV27 many TRBD2 TGTGCCAGCAGCCGAACGGCGGGAGGGGGAACAGATACGCAGTATTTT CASSRTAGGGTDTQYF
TRBJ1-5 TRBV28 . TRBD1 TGTGCCAGCAGTTTAGGAGGGACAGGCTCTCAGCCCCAGCATTTT CASSLGGTGSQPQHF
TRBJ1-5 TRBV7-2 many TRBD1 TGTGCCAGCAGCTTGCGACCGGGACAGCCTCAAGGGCCCCAGCATTTT CASSLRPGQPQGPQHF
TRBJ2-3 TRBV19 . TRBD2 TGTGCCAGTAGTGGAACGATAGCGGGGCACTACACAGATACGCAGTATTTT CASSGTIAGHYTDTQYF
TRBJ2-7 TRBV6-1 many . TGTGCCAGCAGTGAGCGGCAGACCTACGAGCAGTACTTC CASSERQTYEQYF
TRBJ2-1 TRBV28 . . TGTGCCAGCAGTTTATTCCGGGAGATCCCCCACAATGAGCAGTTCTTC CASSLFREIPHNEQFF
TRBJ1-1 TRBV29-1 . . TGCAGCGCCTTACCCTACAAGAACACTGAAGCTTTCTTT CSALPYKNTEAFF
TRBJ2-1 TRBV6-2/TRBV6-3 few TRBD2 TGTGCCAGCAGCCCCGGGACTAGCGGGGGGAATGAGCAGTTCTTC CASSPGTSGGNEQFF
TRBJ1-1 TRBV7-2 many . TGTGCCAGCAGCGTGTCCTTAAGTGCGAACACTGAAGCTTTCTTT CASSVSLSANTEAFF
TRBJ2-5 TRBV7-6 many TRBD1 TGTGCCAGCAGCTTAGGGGGGACAGGGAGGCGAGAGACCCAGTACTTC CASSLGGTGRRETQYF
TRBJ1-3 TRBV12-3/TRBV12-4 few . TGTGCCAGCAGTTTGGAGATAAACACAGGGGGAAACACCATATATTTT CASSLEINTGGNTIYF
TRBJ1-2 TRBV19 . TRBD1 TGTGCCAGTAGCCACTGGACAGGGGGTCCTAACTATGGCTACACCTTC CASSHWTGGPNYGYTF
TRBJ2-1 TRBV2 . TRBD2 TGTGCCAGCAGTGATGGGCTAGCGGGAAGTGAGCAGTTCTTC CASSDGLAGSEQFF
TRBJ2-3 TRBV7-2 few TRBD2 TGTGCCAGCGCCGGGACTAGCGGGAGTGATACGCAGTATTTT CASAGTSGSDTQYF
TRBJ1-4 TRBV2 . . TGTGCCAGCTTACTAGGGGGGAGTGAAAAACTGTTTTTT CASLLGGSEKLFF
TRBJ1-2 TRBV7-2 . TRBD1 TGTGCCAGCAGCCCCCAAGGGGGCAGTGGCTACACCTTC CASSPQGGSGYTF
TRBJ2-1 TRBV12-3/TRBV12-4 few . TGTGCCAGCGGGCTCCCGCCGGGAGAGCAGTTCTTC CASGLPPGEQFF
TRBJ2-5 TRBV11-2 . . TGTGCCAGCAGCTTAGAGGGGACTCGCCAAGAGACCCAGTACTTC CASSLEGTRQETQYF
TRBJ2-1 TRBV7-9 once . TGTGCCAGCAGCTTAAGCCCAGAGCAGTTCTTC CASSLSPEQFF
TRBJ2-1 TRBV28 . TRBD2 TGTGCCAGCAGTACCCGGGGGACTAGCGTGTACAATGAGCAGTTCTTC CASSTRGTSVYNEQFF
TRBJ2-3 TRBV6-2/TRBV6-3 few TRBD2 TGTGCCAGCAGACTAGCGGGAGGTTCAGATACGCAGTATTTT CASRLAGGSDTQYF